The 14 T cell receptor beta chains below come from one sample, sequenced in a study of CD8 T cells in Susac syndrome. An input of about 0.5 to 1 ug of RNA was subjected to reverse transcription using random hexamers. One entry per CDR3 protein results from TCRdb running MiXCR on the immunoSEQ multiplex PCR reads. This sample has approximately 130,000 distinct CDR3 sequences, with about 93% found just once. Source material: CD8+ T cells from PBMCs. These receptor sequences come from a human donor with multiple sclerosis.

The rearrangement joins TRBV11-2 to TRBJ2-7; the match to TRBD1 covers 11 bases. The length of the CDR3 is 14 residues. Germline trimming cut 5 bases from V and 5 bases from J; bases unmatched to any gene: 5. CDR1 and CDR2 from the germline V gene are SGHAT and FQNNGV. CDR3 DNA: TGTGCCAGCAGCGACTGGACAGGGGGCAACGAGCAGTACTTC. Translated: CASSDWTGGNEQYF.

This chain connects TRBV20-1 to TRBJ2-1; D is unclear. The CDR3 has 11 amino acids. Germline V lookup: CDR1 DFQATT, CDR2 SNEGSKA (reference sequence). Trimming pared 5 bases from V and 10 bases from J, leaving 12 bases between. CDR3: CSAPLRREQFF. CDR3 DNA: TGCAGTGCTCCCCTCCGTCGCGAGCAGTTCTTC.

The chain links TRBV19 to TRBJ2-7; D unresolved. Germline lookup yields CDR1 LNHDA and CDR2 SQIVND (reference sequence). V was trimmed by 5 bases and J by 2 bases, leaving 10 bases between them. The CDR3 has 13 residues. CDR3 residues: CASSLSVTYEQYF. The CDR3 bases are TGTGCCAGTAGTTTATCCGTGACCTACGAGCAGTACTTC.

The rearrangement links TRBV7-6 to TRBJ2-1, with D unresolved. Germline V CDR1 and CDR2: SGHVS, FNYEAQ. Trimming removed 5 bases at V and 8 bases at J, with 7 bases between. This CDR3 is 11 amino acids long. The CDR3 sequence is CASSRTHEQFF. In DNA, the CDR3 is TGTGCCAGCAGCCGCACACATGAGCAGTTCTTC.

The chain recombines TRBV7-9 with TRBJ2-7; 8 bases agree with TRBD1. CDR1 SEHNR and CDR2 FQNEAQ come from the germline V gene (reference sequence). The CDR3 totals 14 residues. Trimming at V came to 5 bases and at J to 5 bases, leaving 8 bases not matched to a gene. The CDR3 nucleotides are TGTGCCAGCAGCCTCGGGACAGGTCCTAACGAGCAGTACTTC. Its translation: CASSLGTGPNEQYF.

The chain's CDR3 is CSAVVTGTEAFF. In DNA form, the CDR3 reads TGCAGCGCCGTGGTCACGGGCACTGAAGCTTTCTTT. The V gene is TRBV29-1, the J gene TRBJ1-1; D uncertain. The CDR3 totals 12 residues. In germline, CDR1 is SQVTM, CDR2 ANQGSEA. The germline V and J ends were trimmed by 7 bases and 4 bases, with 13 bases remaining between them.

This clonotype was counted once. This chain joins TRBV13 and TRBJ2-7; 8 bases are shared with TRBD2. Per the germline V gene, CDR1 is PRHDT and CDR2 is FYEKMQ (reference sequence). The junction had 4 bases not matched to a gene; V was cut back by 3 bases and J by 0 bases. The CDR3 spans 15 residues. The CDR3 spells CASSFFGGDSYEQYF. CDR3 sequence (DNA): TGTGCCAGCAGCTTCTTCGGGGGGGACTCCTACGAGCAGTACTTC.

This sequence joins TRBV28 and TRBJ1-2, with TRBD1 matching over 7 bases. The CDR3 totals 13 residues. Germline loops: CDR1 MDHEN, CDR2 SYDVKM. V dropped 5 bases and J dropped 7; count of bases not matched to a gene: 7. The DNA of the CDR3 is TGTGCCAGCAGTCTCACAGGGGACGCTGGCTACACCTTC. Translated: CASSLTGDAGYTF.

The genes are TRBV29-1 and TRBJ2-3; TRBD1 matches 8 bases. Germline lookup yields CDR1 SQVTM and CDR2 ANQGSEA. V lost 0 bases and J lost 3; bases outside the gene matches: 8. The CDR3 sequence is 16 residues long. CDR3 loop: CSVEDRAGGKTDTQYF. CDR3 DNA: TGCAGCGTTGAAGATCGCGCAGGGGGCAAAACAGATACGCAGTATTTT.

J is TRBJ2-7 and V is TRBV20-1; 11 bases are shared with TRBD2. The ends lost 3 bases at V and 3 bases at J; junction bases unmatched: 7. The CDR3 covers 15 residues. Germline values: CDR1 DFQATT, CDR2 SNEGSKA (reference sequence). The CDR3 DNA reads TGCAGTGCTAGTTCTGAGACTAGCGGGAACTACGAGCAGTACTTC. Encoded protein: CSASSETSGNYEQYF.

The rearrangement joins TRBV5-1 to TRBJ1-1; D remains unclear. V lost 0 bases to trimming and J lost 0 bases, with 12 bases between them. CDR1 SGHRS and CDR2 YFSETQ come from the germline V gene. This CDR3 is 16 amino acids long. CDR3 protein: CASSLAGPTMNTEAFF. The CDR3 DNA sequence: TGCGCCAGCAGCTTGGCGGGTCCAACTATGAACACTGAAGCTTTCTTT. Looking up the rest from reference TRBV5-1 and TRBJ1-1 gives the full variable domain: KAGVTQTPRYLIKTRGQQVTLSCSPISGHRSVSWYQQTPGQGLQFLFEYFSETQRNKGNFPGRFSGRQFSNSRSEMNVSTLELGDSALYLCASSLAGPTMNTEAFFGQGTRLTVV.

The chain recombines TRBV7-9 with TRBJ2-4, with 8 bases fitting TRBD1. J was trimmed by 7 bases and V by 5 bases; bases with no gene match: 7. The length of the CDR3 is 14 residues. CDR1 and CDR2 (germline): SEHNR, FQNEAQ (reference sequence). The CDR3 region is CASSPRDRMNIQYF. Here the CDR3 DNA reads TGTGCCAGCAGCCCAAGGGACAGGATGAACATTCAGTACTTC.

This sequence joins TRBV19 and TRBJ2-3; D possibly corresponds to TRBD1 (5 bases). Germline V gene lookup returns CDR1 LNHDA and CDR2 SQIVND (reference sequence). The CDR3 extends over 16 amino acids. Trimming shortened V by 3 bases and J by 2 bases, and 15 bases separated the two germline ends. The DNA for the CDR3 is TGTGCCAGTAGTATGCTTTCGCAGGGAATCACAGATACGCAGTATTTT. Encoded protein: CASSMLSQGITDTQYF. Supplemented by reference TRBV19 and TRBJ2-3, the full variable domain reads DGGITQSPKYLFRKEGQNVTLSCEQNLNHDAMYWYRQDPGQGLRLIYYSQIVNDFQKGDIAEGYSVSREKKESFPLTVTSAQKNPTAFYLCASSMLSQGITDTQYFGPGTRLTVL.

The rearrangement uses TRBV4-3 and TRBJ1-3; TRBD1 might be the D (5 bases). Trimming removed 0 bases from V and 0 bases from J, with 6 bases in between. The V gene's germline CDR1 is LGHNA and CDR2 YSLEER. The CDR3 is 15 residues long. The CDR3 reads CASSQDQGSGNTIYF. As DNA, the CDR3 is TGCGCCAGCAGCCAAGATCAGGGCTCTGGAAACACCATATATTTT.